The sequence of this T cell receptor beta chain was determined in a study of shared clonotypes between healthy human individuals. This clone has a single count. Its cognate antigen is unknown. Some clones are missing from TCRdb's copy, which holds only in-frame ones; the method was immunoSEQ multiplex PCR. The sample has 500,000 to 650,000 clones; around 78% are singletons. Overall study results and limits: Apart from blood, nothing was sampled; tissue repertoires likely differ.

This clonotype was obtained from a woman aged 35 to 49 in good health. Some clones in this sample may be carry-over from other donors' samples. What was sequenced was PBMCs.

CDR3 bases: TGTGCCAGCAGCTTAGCACAGCAGTACGAGCAGTACTTC. This codes for CASSLAQQYEQYF. V gene TRBV7-2 combines with J gene TRBJ2-7, with D unresolved. Germline CDR1 SGHTA, CDR2 FQGNSA. This CDR3 spans 13 amino acids. V lost 0 bases and J 4 bases, leaving 7 bases between the germline ends. Full variable domain (outside the CDR3, taken from reference TRBV7-2 and TRBJ2-7): GAGVSQSPSNKVTEKGKDVELRCDPISGHTALYWYRQSLGQGLEFLIYFQGNSAPDKSGLPSDRFSAERTGGSVSTLTIQRTQQEDSAVYLCASSLAQQYEQYFGPGTRLTVT.